Listed below are T cell receptor beta chains from one sample, sequenced in a study of control samples from healthy donors and cancer patients. The data were produced by immunoSEQ multiplex PCR, yet TCRdb's version contains in-frame clones alone and is incomplete. The table lists about 150,000 clones, around 94% of them singletons. The sample was blood. These receptors originate from a woman aged 18-30 years in good health. Each CDR3 is given without its conserved first and last residue.

>TRBV14|15
ASSQKRRGGPGNTIY
>TRBV7-9|15
ASSPTQGLTSSYEQY
>TRBV6-5|12
ASSRGDSSYEQY
>TRBV2|11
ASSNMTPYEQY
>TRBV12-3/TRBV12-4|10
ASSFPGNTIY
>TRBV28|12
ASSLFRSNQPQH
>TRBV19|11
ASSTRFGEKLF
>TRBV6-2/TRBV6-3|12
ASSYGGRAGEAF
>TRBV11-3|11
ASSPSSGNTIY
>TRBV29-1|13
SVVHRGSGANVLT
>TRBV13|13
ASRENSHGYNEQF
>TRBV7-2|9
ASSQKETQY
>TRBV7-6|11
ASSFPEEETQY
>TRBV4-1|15
ASSHLDRGTYNSPLH
>TRBV5-1|13
ATVPGDRNTGELF
>TRBV25-1|12
ASSRGSGANVLT
>TRBV19|13
ASSPPGGINQPQH
>TRBV6-5|12
ASSYSDTNTEAF
>TRBV12-5|17
ASGLVPIGGARQFYEQY
>TRBV6-4|13
ASTGIGGEYYEQY
>TRBV5-1|11
ASSQFGGTEAF
>TRBV15|10
ATGPRNYGYT
>TRBV12-5|13
ASGRPGGPDQPQH